The TCR beta chain described here comes from a study of cytomegalovirus exposure and HLA in healthy donors. The study, taken as a whole, reports: Among TCR sequences, most were rare, though some public TCRs appeared in many donors. In most subjects, TCR beta sequences reportedly gave accurate predictions of HLA-A and HLA-B alleles.

PCR employed 60 Vbeta and 13 Jbeta primers. Profiling relied on immunoSEQ multiplex PCR, and the TCRdb table lists in-frame clones only, not all of them. The sample has 100,000 to 150,000 clones; about four fifths are singletons. It was healthy bone marrow donors who served as donors. Donors showed nominal health when sampled, although they likely had unrecorded immune exposures. Of note for this clone: Its specificity is not known.

The receptor was isolated from a man in his forties in good health and CMV-seronegative. Sequenced input: PBMCs.

This CDR3 is CASSQELGRETEAFF. In nucleotides, the CDR3 is TGCGCCAGCAGCCAAGAGTTGGGTAGGGAGACTGAAGCTTTCTTT. The chain joins TRBV4-1 to TRBJ1-1; D unclear. V dropped 0 bases and J dropped 5 bases, with 13 bases sitting between them. Germline values: CDR1 MGHRA, CDR2 YSYEKL. CDR3 length: 15 residues.